This T cell receptor (beta chain) came from a study of CD8+ T cells in alopecia areata. Following extraction, RNA underwent reverse transcription to cDNA, which served as the sequencing template. TCRdb's table, derived via immunoSEQ multiplex PCR, lists solely in-frame clones and lacks some. The sample has around 300,000 clones, around three fifths seen once. V lost 1 base, J lost 3 bases, and 3 bases lay in between. The germline gives CDR1 GTSNPN, CDR2 SVGIG (reference sequence). The CDR3 is 11 amino acids. Sample treatment: oral pan-JAK inhibitor, 5-10 mg twice daily. The chain has TRBV30 and TRBJ2-5, with D unclear. The specimen comprised CD4+ T cells sorted from blood, sampled around week 54, from a patient treated with tofacitinib. This sequence originates from a human donor with alopecia areata. The CDR3 protein is CAWSAKETQYF. The CDR3 DNA reads TGTGCCTGGAGTGCTAAAGAGACCCAGTACTTC.